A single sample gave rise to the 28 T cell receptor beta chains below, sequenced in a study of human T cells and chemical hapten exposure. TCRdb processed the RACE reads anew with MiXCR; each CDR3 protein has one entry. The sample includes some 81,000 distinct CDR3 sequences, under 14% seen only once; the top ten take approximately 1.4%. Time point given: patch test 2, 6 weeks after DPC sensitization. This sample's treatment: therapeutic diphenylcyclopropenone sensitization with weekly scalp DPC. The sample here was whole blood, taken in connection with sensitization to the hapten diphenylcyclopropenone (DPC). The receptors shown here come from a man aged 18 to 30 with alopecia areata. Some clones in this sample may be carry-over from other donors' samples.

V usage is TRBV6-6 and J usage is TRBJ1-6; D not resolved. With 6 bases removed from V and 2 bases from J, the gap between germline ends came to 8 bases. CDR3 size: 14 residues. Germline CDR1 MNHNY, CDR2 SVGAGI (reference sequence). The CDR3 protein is CASRGRTYNSPLHF. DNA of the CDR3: TGTGCCAGCAGGGGCCGCACCTATAATTCACCCCTCCACTTT.

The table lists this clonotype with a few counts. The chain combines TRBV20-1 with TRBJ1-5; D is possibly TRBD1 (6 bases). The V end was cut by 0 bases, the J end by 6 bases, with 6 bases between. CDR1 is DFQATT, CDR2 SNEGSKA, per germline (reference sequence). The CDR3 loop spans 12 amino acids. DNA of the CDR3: TGCAGTGCTAGAGAGGGGGCTCAGCCCCAGCATTTT. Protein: CSAREGAQPQHF.

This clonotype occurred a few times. For the CDR3, the DNA is TGTGCCACCAGCAGAGAAGGCACGGTTAATTCACCCCTCCACTTT. Encoded protein: CATSREGTVNSPLHF. The rearrangement uses TRBV15 and TRBJ1-6; D is uncertain. Germline V CDR1 and CDR2: LNHNV, YYDKDF (reference sequence). This CDR3 region has 15 residues. Trimming shortened V by 0 bases and J by 6 bases, and 9 bases separated the two germline ends.

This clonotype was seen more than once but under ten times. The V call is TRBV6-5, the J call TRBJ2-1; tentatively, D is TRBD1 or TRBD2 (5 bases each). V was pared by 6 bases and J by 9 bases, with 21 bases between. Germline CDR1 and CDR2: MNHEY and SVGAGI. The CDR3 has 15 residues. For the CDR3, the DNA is TGTGCCAGCAGAACCGGGCCTCTCCAGAGGGGTGAGCAGTTCTTC. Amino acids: CASRTGPLQRGEQFF.

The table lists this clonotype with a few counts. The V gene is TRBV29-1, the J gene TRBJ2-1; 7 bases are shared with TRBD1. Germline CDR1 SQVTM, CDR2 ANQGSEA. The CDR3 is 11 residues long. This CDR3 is CRTGTYNEQFF. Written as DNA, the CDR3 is TGCAGGACAGGGACCTACAATGAGCAGTTCTTC.

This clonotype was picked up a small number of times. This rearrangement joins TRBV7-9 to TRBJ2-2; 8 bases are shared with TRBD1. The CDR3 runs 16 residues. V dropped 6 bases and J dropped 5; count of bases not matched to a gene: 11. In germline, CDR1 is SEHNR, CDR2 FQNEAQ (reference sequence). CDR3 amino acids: CASSFAGGGRTGELFF. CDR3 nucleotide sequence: TGTGCCAGCAGTTTTGCAGGGGGCGGTCGGACCGGGGAGCTGTTTTTT.

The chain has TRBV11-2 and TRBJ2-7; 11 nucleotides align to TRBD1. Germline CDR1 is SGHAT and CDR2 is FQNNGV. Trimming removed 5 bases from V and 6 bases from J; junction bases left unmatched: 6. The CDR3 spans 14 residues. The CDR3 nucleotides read TGTGCCAGCAGCCGTCCCGGGACAGGGGGCGAGCAGTACTTC. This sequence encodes CASSRPGTGGEQYF.

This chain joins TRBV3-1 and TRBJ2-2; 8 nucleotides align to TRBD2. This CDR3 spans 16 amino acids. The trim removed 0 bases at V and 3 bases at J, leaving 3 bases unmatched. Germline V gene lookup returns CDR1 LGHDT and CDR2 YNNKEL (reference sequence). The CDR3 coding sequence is TGTGCCAGCAGCCAAGAGCAGCGGGAGTACACCGGGGAGCTGTTTTTT. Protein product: CASSQEQREYTGELFF.

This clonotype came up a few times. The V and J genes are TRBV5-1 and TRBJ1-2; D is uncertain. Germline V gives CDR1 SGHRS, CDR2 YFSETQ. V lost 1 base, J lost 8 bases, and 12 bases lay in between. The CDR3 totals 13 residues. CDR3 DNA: TGCGCCAGCAGCTTGAACCCACAATCGGGCTACACCTTC. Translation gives CASSLNPQSGYTF.

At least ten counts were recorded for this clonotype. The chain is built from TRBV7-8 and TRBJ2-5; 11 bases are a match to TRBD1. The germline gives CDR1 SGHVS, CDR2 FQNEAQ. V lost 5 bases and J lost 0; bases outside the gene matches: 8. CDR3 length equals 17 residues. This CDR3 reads CASSPGMDRGHQETQYF. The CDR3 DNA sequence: TGTGCCAGCAGCCCGGGCATGGACAGGGGGCACCAAGAGACCCAGTACTTC.

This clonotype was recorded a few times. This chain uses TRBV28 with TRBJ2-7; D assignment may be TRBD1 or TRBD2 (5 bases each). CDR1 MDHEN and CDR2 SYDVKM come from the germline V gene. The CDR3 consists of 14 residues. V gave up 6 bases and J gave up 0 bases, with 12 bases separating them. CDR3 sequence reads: CASRSGTNSYEQYF. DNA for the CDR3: TGTGCCAGCAGATCCGGGACGAACTCCTACGAGCAGTACTTC.

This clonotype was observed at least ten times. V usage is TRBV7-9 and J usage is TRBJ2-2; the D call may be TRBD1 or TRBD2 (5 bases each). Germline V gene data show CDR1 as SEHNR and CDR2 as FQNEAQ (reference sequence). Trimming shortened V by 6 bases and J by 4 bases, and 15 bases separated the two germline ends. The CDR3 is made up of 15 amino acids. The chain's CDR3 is CASRRPGRLTGELFF. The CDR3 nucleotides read TGTGCCAGCAGGCGGCCGGGACGGCTCACCGGGGAGCTGTTTTTT.

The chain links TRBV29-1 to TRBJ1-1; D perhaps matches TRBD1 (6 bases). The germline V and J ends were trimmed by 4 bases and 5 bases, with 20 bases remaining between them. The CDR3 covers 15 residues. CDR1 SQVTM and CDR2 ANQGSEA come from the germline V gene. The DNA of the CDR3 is TGCAGCGTTGGCTCGAAGCTCAGGGGTTTAACTGAAGCTTTCTTT. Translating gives CSVGSKLRGLTEAFF.

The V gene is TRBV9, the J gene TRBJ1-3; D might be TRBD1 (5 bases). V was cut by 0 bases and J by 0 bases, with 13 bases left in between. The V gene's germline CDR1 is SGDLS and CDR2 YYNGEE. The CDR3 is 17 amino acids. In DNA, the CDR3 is TGTGCCAGCAGCGTAGTAGGGGCAGCATACTCTGGAAACACCATATATTTT. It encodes CASSVVGAAYSGNTIYF.

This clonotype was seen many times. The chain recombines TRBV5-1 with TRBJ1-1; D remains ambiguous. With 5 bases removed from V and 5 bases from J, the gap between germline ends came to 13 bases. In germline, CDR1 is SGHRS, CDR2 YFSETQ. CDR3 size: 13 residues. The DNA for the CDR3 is TGCGCCAGCAGTTTCACCCTGAGGACTGAAGCTTTCTTT. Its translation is CASSFTLRTEAFF.

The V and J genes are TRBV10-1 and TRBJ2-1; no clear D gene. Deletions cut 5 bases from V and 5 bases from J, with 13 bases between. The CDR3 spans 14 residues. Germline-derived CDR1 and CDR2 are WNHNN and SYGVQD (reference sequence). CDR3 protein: CASSMRDFNNEQFF. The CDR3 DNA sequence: TGCGCCAGCAGTATGCGAGACTTTAACAATGAGCAGTTCTTC.

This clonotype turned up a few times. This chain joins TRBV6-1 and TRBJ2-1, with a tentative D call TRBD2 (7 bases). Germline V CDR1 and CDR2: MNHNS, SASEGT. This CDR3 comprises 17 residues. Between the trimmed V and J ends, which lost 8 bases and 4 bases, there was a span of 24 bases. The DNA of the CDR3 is TGTGCCAGCGGGGCATATGGGCGGGGGCCTAATTACAATGAGCAGTTCTTC. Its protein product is CASGAYGRGPNYNEQFF.

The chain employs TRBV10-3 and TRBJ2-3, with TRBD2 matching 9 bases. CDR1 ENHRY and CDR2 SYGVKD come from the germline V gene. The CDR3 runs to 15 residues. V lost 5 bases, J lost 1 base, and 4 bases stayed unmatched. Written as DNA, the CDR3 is TGTGCCATCAGTCGTGTAGCGGGGGGCACAGATACGCAGTATTTT. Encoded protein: CAISRVAGGTDTQYF.

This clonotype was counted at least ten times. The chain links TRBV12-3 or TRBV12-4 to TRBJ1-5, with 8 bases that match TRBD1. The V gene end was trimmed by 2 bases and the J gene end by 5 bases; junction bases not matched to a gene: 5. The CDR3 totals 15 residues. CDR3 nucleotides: TGTGCCAGCAGTTTAATAGCAGGGGGCGATCAGCCCCAGCATTTT. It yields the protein CASSLIAGGDQPQHF.

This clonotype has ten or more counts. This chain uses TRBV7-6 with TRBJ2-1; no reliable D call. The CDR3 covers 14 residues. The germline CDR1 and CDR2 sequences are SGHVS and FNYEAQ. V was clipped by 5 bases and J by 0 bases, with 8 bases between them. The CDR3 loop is CASSDRSSYNEQFF. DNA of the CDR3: TGTGCCAGCAGCGACCGGTCCTCCTACAATGAGCAGTTCTTC.

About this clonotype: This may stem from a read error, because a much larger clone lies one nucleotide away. As DNA, the CDR3 is TGTGTCAGCAGTTTATTTCCCGGGGGCGGGAGGGAGACCCAGTACTTC. Translated: CVSSLFPGGGRETQYF. The chain recombines TRBV12-3 or TRBV12-4 with TRBJ2-5; 8 bases line up with TRBD2. The CDR3 extends over 16 amino acids.

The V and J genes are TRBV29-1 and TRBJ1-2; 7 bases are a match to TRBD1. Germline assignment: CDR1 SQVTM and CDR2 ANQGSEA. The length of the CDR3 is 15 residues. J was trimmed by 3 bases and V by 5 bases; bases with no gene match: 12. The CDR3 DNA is TGCAGCGTTAACCGACAGGGCGGGGTGGACTATGGCTACACCTTC. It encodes CSVNRQGGVDYGYTF. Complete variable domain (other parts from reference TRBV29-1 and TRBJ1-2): SAVISQKPSRDICQRGTSLTIQCQVDSQVTMMFWYRQQPGQSLTLIATANQGSEATYESGFVIDKFPISRPNLTFSTLTVSNMSPEDSSIYLCSVNRQGGVDYGYTFGSGTRLTVV.

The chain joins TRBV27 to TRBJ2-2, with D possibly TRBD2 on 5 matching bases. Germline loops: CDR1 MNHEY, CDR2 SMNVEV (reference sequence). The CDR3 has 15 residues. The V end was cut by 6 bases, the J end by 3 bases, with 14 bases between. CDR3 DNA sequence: TGTGCCAGCAGAGATCTAGCACGGGACACCGGGGAGCTGTTTTTT. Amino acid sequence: CASRDLARDTGELFF.

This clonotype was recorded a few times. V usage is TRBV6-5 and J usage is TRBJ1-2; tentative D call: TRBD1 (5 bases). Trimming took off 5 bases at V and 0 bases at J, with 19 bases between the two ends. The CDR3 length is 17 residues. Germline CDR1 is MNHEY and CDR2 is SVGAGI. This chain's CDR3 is CASSNGGSRLSNYGYTF. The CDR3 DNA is TGTGCCAGCAGTAACGGGGGGAGCAGACTCTCTAACTATGGCTACACCTTC.

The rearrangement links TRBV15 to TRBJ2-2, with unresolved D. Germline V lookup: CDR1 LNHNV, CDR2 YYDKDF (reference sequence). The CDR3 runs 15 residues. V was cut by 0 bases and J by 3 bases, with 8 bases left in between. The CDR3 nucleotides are TGTGCCACCAGCAGAGATGGGCAATACACCGGGGAGCTGTTTTTT. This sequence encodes CATSRDGQYTGELFF.

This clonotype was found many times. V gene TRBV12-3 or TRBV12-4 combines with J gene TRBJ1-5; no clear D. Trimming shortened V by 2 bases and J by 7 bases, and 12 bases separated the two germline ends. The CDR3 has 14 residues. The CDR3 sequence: CASSLRREAQPQHF. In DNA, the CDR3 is TGTGCCAGCAGTTTAAGAAGGGAGGCGCAGCCCCAGCATTTT.

CDR3 DNA sequence: TGTGCCAGCAGCTTACAGACTTACAATTCACCCCTCCACTTT. This translates into CASSLQTYNSPLHF. The rearrangement uses TRBV7-9 and TRBJ1-6; D gene uncertain. The germline gives CDR1 SEHNR, CDR2 FQNEAQ (reference sequence). V was cut by 2 bases and J by 7 bases, with 9 bases left in between. This CDR3 has 14 amino acids.

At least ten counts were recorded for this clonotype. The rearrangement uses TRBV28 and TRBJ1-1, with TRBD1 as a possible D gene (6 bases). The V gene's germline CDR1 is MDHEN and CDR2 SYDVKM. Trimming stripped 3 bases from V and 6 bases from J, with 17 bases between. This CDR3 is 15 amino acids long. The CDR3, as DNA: TGTGCCAGCAGTTTGACAGGCGTGGGTGTACCTGAAGCTTTCTTT. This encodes CASSLTGVGVPEAFF.